One and the same sample provided the 30 T cell receptor beta chains below, sequenced in a study of shared clonotypes between healthy human individuals. Using immunoSEQ multiplex PCR, the repertoire was profiled, and TCRdb retains in-frame clones only, with some absent. Of hundreds of thousands of clones listed, more than 70% are singletons. The sample was memory CD4+ T cells sorted from blood. Stated subset: CD45RA-negative fraction. The receptors derive from a woman in her 30s in good health.

The chain joins TRBV28 to TRBJ2-7; unclear D gene. Deletions cut 4 bases from V and 6 bases from J, with 16 bases between. CDR1 is MDHEN, CDR2 SYDVKM, per germline. CDR3 length equals 14 residues. CDR3 nucleotide sequence: TGTGCCAGCAGTTACCCCAAGGCAGAGGCCGAGCAGTACTTC. Its protein product is CASSYPKAEAEQYF.

CDR3 nucleotide sequence: TGTGCCAGCAGTACACAGTACGGCAATCAGCCCCAGCATTTT. Its translation is CASSTQYGNQPQHF. V and J are TRBV6-5 and TRBJ1-5; no reliable D call. Germline V gives CDR1 MNHEY, CDR2 SVGAGI. Trimming pared 5 bases from V and 2 bases from J, leaving 10 bases between. The CDR3 extends over 14 amino acids.

The chain recombines TRBV4-1 with TRBJ2-1, with 9 bases that match TRBD2. Looked up from germline, CDR1 is MGHRA and CDR2 is YSYEKL. J gave up 3 bases and V 0 bases, and 9 bases lay outside the gene matches. This CDR3 has 18 amino acids. This CDR3 reads CASSQDGKAGGLYNEQFF. The CDR3 DNA follows: TGCGCCAGCAGCCAAGACGGAAAAGCGGGAGGCCTCTACAATGAGCAGTTCTTC.

V usage is TRBV5-1 and J usage is TRBJ2-1; the D is unclear. Germline lookup yields CDR1 SGHRS and CDR2 YFSETQ. CDR3 size: 13 residues. V was shortened by 7 bases and J by 3 bases, with 11 bases between the two germline ends. CDR3 nucleotide sequence: TGCGCCAGCTATGACGGCGTCTACAATGAGCAGTTCTTC. Encoded protein: CASYDGVYNEQFF.

This chain links TRBV28 with TRBJ1-5; no clear D. The germline V gene has CDR1 MDHEN and CDR2 SYDVKM. Trimming pared 3 bases from V and 8 bases from J, leaving 5 bases between. CDR3 length equals 11 residues. The CDR3 DNA follows: TGTGCCAGCAGTTTCCAGGAGCCCCAGCATTTT. It codes for CASSFQEPQHF.

The chain joins TRBV7-9 to TRBJ2-5; TRBD2 agrees at 7 bases. The closer fit of TRBJ2-7 to the DNA end suggests the J call may be wrong. CDR1 and CDR2 (germline): SEHNR, FQNEAQ (reference sequence). This CDR3 is 16 amino acids long. The CDR3 is CASSLLAGVGVGEQYF. CDR3 DNA: TGTGCCAGCAGCTTACTTGCGGGAGTAGGGGTGGGCGAGCAGTACTTC.

V is TRBV15 and J is TRBJ1-2; D unresolved. This CDR3 contains 16 residues. Trimming left V 1 base short and J 4 bases short, with 16 bases between. Germline values: CDR1 LNHNV, CDR2 YYDKDF (reference sequence). The CDR3 loop reads CATSRALRRESYGYTF. CDR3 sequence (DNA): TGTGCCACCAGCAGAGCCTTAAGACGGGAGTCCTATGGCTACACCTTC.

The gene calls are TRBV5-1 and TRBJ2-7, with 10 bases fitting TRBD2. The junction had 9 bases not matched to a gene; V was cut back by 3 bases and J by 0 bases. This CDR3 has 17 amino acids. The germline V gene encodes CDR1 SGHRS and CDR2 YFSETQ. CDR3 loop: CASSYGTSEIGSYEQYF. The CDR3 coding sequence is TGCGCCAGCAGCTACGGGACTAGCGAAATAGGCTCCTACGAGCAGTACTTC.

The sample holds a few counts of this clone. V usage is TRBV27 and J usage is TRBJ1-1; TRBD1 agrees at 7 bases. The CDR3 has 14 amino acids. Per the germline V gene, CDR1 is MNHEY and CDR2 is SMNVEV (reference sequence). The V gene end was trimmed by 3 bases and the J gene end by 3 bases; junction bases not matched to a gene: 4. The CDR3 here is CASSFRDRDTEAFF. In DNA, the CDR3 is TGTGCCAGCAGTTTCCGCGACAGGGACACTGAAGCTTTCTTT.

This chain joins TRBV2 and TRBJ1-5; D not resolved. The CDR3 is 13 residues long. Germline V CDR1 and CDR2: SNHLY, FYNNEI. Trimming pared 7 bases from V and 1 base from J, leaving 8 bases between. CDR3 in amino acids: CASTLESNQPQHF. In DNA form, the CDR3 reads TGTGCCAGCACCCTCGAGAGCAATCAGCCCCAGCATTTT.

A single count supports this clone. The chain joins TRBV19 to TRBJ1-4, with unresolved D. Deletions cut 5 bases from V and 8 bases from J, with 12 bases between. Germline V gene data show CDR1 as LNHDA and CDR2 as SQIVND (reference sequence). CDR3 length equals 13 residues. The CDR3 here is CASSGTASEKLFF. The CDR3 DNA follows: TGTGCCAGTAGTGGAACAGCTAGCGAAAAACTGTTTTTT.

A single count supports this clone. The sample holds other DNA sequences that translate to the same CDR3. The chain joins TRBV28 to TRBJ1-5, with 8 positions matching TRBD1. Germline V gene data show CDR1 as MDHEN and CDR2 as SYDVKM. V dropped 4 bases and J dropped 5; count of bases not matched to a gene: 4. The CDR3 has 14 amino acids. DNA of the CDR3: TGTGCCAGCAGTTCAGGACAGGGTCATCAGCCCCAGCATTTT. Protein product: CASSSGQGHQPQHF. The entire variable domain, with the rest obtained from reference TRBV28 and TRBJ1-5, is as follows: DVKVTQSSRYLVKRTGEKVFLECVQDMDHENMFWYRQDPGLGLRLIYFSYDVKMKEKGDIPEGYSVSREKKERFSLILESASTNQTSMYLCASSSGQGHQPQHFGDGTRLSIL.

The chain's CDR3 is CASSLAGGTSGGMNEQFF. DNA for the CDR3: TGTGCCAGCAGCTTAGCAGGTGGGACTAGCGGGGGGATGAATGAGCAGTTCTTC. The chain links TRBV7-2 to TRBJ2-1, with 15 bases aligning to TRBD2. This CDR3 contains 18 residues. CDR1 is SGHTA and CDR2 is FQGNSA in the germline V gene. V trimming: 0 bases; J trimming: 7 bases; junction bases outside the gene matches: 7.

This chain uses TRBV27 with TRBJ1-5, with D unclear. CDR1 is MNHEY, CDR2 SMNVEV, per germline (reference sequence). The CDR3 is 14 amino acids. V gave up 3 bases and J gave up 0 bases, with 6 bases separating them. CDR3: CASSFSSSNQPQHF. CDR3 bases: TGTGCCAGCAGTTTTTCCAGTAGCAATCAGCCCCAGCATTTT.

This sequence joins TRBV6-1 and TRBJ2-7; D tentatively reads TRBD1 or TRBD2 (5 bases each). This CDR3 is 16 amino acids long. V lost 2 bases to trimming and J lost 3 bases, with 17 bases between them. Germline CDR1 reads MNHNS; CDR2 reads SASEGT. DNA of the CDR3: TGTGCCAGCAGTGAATATGTGTCGGGGCTCGTCTACGAGCAGTACTTC. Encoded protein: CASSEYVSGLVYEQYF.

The chain combines TRBV27 with TRBJ2-1; TRBD1 matches 10 bases. Germline-derived CDR1 and CDR2 are MNHEY and SMNVEV (reference sequence). The CDR3 has 16 amino acids. V dropped 6 bases and J dropped 2; count of bases not matched to a gene: 7. The CDR3 loop is CASRGLDRGTYNEQFF. The CDR3 DNA is TGTGCCAGCAGGGGATTGGACAGGGGGACCTACAATGAGCAGTTCTTC.

The rearrangement uses TRBV5-6 and TRBJ2-3, with 8 bases that match TRBD2. V shed 0 bases and J 2 bases; nucleotides not matched to a gene: 8. CDR3 length: 17 residues. Germline CDR1 reads SGHDT; CDR2 reads YYEEEE. CDR3 sequence reads: CASSLERPGGSTDTQYF. The CDR3 nucleotides read TGTGCCAGCAGCTTGGAGAGGCCGGGAGGGTCCACAGATACGCAGTATTTT.

This chain connects TRBV19 to TRBJ1-1, with TRBD1 as a possible D gene (6 bases). Germline lookup yields CDR1 LNHDA and CDR2 SQIVND (reference sequence). The V end was cut by 6 bases, the J end by 3 bases, with 11 bases between. This CDR3 has 13 amino acids. The CDR3 sequence: CASRIYRDTEAFF. The DNA for the CDR3 is TGTGCCAGTAGGATCTACAGGGACACTGAAGCTTTCTTT. Looking up the rest from reference TRBV19 and TRBJ1-1 gives the full variable domain: DGGITQSPKYLFRKEGQNVTLSCEQNLNHDAMYWYRQDPGQGLRLIYYSQIVNDFQKGDIAEGYSVSREKKESFPLTVTSAQKNPTAFYLCASRIYRDTEAFFGQGTRLTVV.

This rearrangement joins TRBV28 to TRBJ1-5; the D gene is possibly TRBD1 (5 bases). The CDR3 length is 15 residues. Germline CDR1 and CDR2: MDHEN and SYDVKM. V lost 3 bases to trimming and J lost 1 base, with 10 bases between them. The chain's CDR3 is CASSLGGGSNQPQHF. CDR3 bases: TGTGCCAGCAGTTTGGGCGGGGGGAGCAATCAGCCCCAGCATTTT.

This clone was counted only a few times. The chain carries TRBV19 and TRBJ2-1; TRBD2 matches 8 bases. The length of the CDR3 is 15 residues. Germline CDR1 reads LNHDA; CDR2 reads SQIVND (reference sequence). The V and J ends lost 6 bases and 4 bases, in that order; junction bases with no gene match: 8. The DNA of the CDR3 is TGTGCCAGTAGCCCGACTAGCGAGCGATACAATGAGCAGTTCTTC. It is translated as CASSPTSERYNEQFF.

The chain employs TRBV6-1 and TRBJ2-7; TRBD1 agrees at 9 bases. From germline, CDR1 is MNHNS and CDR2 SASEGT. CDR3 length equals 14 residues. J lost 0 bases, V lost 6 bases, and 3 bases had no gene match. The CDR3: CASRDRGSSYEQYF. The CDR3, as DNA: TGTGCCAGCAGGGACAGGGGTAGCTCCTACGAGCAGTACTTC.

This clone appeared a single time. The V and J genes are TRBV28 and TRBJ1-5; D remains unclear. V lost 8 bases and J lost 0, with 8 bases in between. Germline V CDR1 and CDR2: MDHEN, SYDVKM. This CDR3 is built from 13 residues. CDR3 sequence (DNA): TGTGCCAGCTGCGACTCTAGCAATCAGCCCCAGCATTTT. It is translated as CASCDSSNQPQHF.

In its sample, this clone was seen once. This chain joins TRBV5-1 and TRBJ1-1; D call uncertain. The CDR3 is made up of 13 amino acids. The ends were cut back, 0 bases at V and 0 bases at J, with 3 bases in the middle. CDR1 and CDR2 (germline): SGHRS, YFSETQ. CDR3 loop: CASSLVLNTEAFF. The DNA for the CDR3 is TGCGCCAGCAGCTTGGTTCTGAACACTGAAGCTTTCTTT.

The chain is built from TRBV28 and TRBJ1-5, with D possibly matching TRBD1 (5 bases). V lost 7 bases, J lost 4 bases, and 11 bases lay in between. From germline, CDR1 is MDHEN and CDR2 SYDVKM. CDR3 length equals 13 residues. Here the CDR3 DNA reads TGTGCCAGCATTCTTGGGGGGAATCAGCCCCAGCATTTT. It yields the protein CASILGGNQPQHF.

This chain joins TRBV5-1 and TRBJ2-3; TRBD2 might be the D (6 bases). CDR3 length: 15 residues. V was shortened by 0 bases and J by 0 bases, with 8 bases between the two germline ends. Germline CDR1 and CDR2: SGHRS and YFSETQ. The CDR3 nucleotides are TGCGCCAGCAGCTTGGCTGCGGGGAGCACAGATACGCAGTATTTT. This sequence encodes CASSLAAGSTDTQYF.

This clone was seen ten or more times. The chain combines TRBV2 with TRBJ2-7, with 9 bases matching TRBD2. The CDR3 is 16 residues long. The germline V gene encodes CDR1 SNHLY and CDR2 FYNNEI. With V trimmed by 3 bases and J by 2 bases, 8 bases remained unmatched. DNA of the CDR3: TGTGCCAGCAGTGATACTAGCGGGCATGAGCCCTACGAGCAGTACTTC. This gives the protein CASSDTSGHEPYEQYF.

The CDR3 loop is CASSPARASYGYTF. CDR3 nucleotides: TGTGCCAGCAGCCCGGCCCGGGCTTCCTATGGCTACACCTTC. This chain connects TRBV7-2 to TRBJ1-2; D not resolved. CDR3 length: 14 residues. The germline V gene has CDR1 SGHTA and CDR2 FQGNSA. V lost 5 bases and J 4 bases, leaving 14 bases between the germline ends.

The chain joins TRBV27 to TRBJ1-1; the D is unclear. The V gene's germline CDR1 is MNHEY and CDR2 SMNVEV (reference sequence). This CDR3 has 13 residues. V lost 6 bases to trimming and J lost 5 bases, with 13 bases between them. The CDR3 DNA follows: TGTGCCAGCAGAGAGGGAGTTGGGACTGAAGCTTTCTTT. Its protein product is CASREGVGTEAFF.

The rearrangement joins TRBV7-2 to TRBJ2-7; D remains ambiguous. This CDR3 has 12 amino acids. Trimming pared 8 bases from V and 0 bases from J, leaving 8 bases between. Germline V gives CDR1 SGHTA, CDR2 FQGNSA. The CDR3 DNA reads as TGTGCCAGCGCCCTGGACTCCTACGAGCAGTACTTC. Encoded protein: CASALDSYEQYF. Full variable domain (remainder filled in from reference TRBV7-2 and TRBJ2-7): GAGVSQSPSNKVTEKGKDVELRCDPISGHTALYWYRQSLGQGLEFLIYFQGNSAPDKSGLPSDRFSAERTGGSVSTLTIQRTQQEDSAVYLCASALDSYEQYFGPGTRLTVT.

The rearrangement links TRBV5-1 to TRBJ1-3, with no clear D. Germline V lookup: CDR1 SGHRS, CDR2 YFSETQ. Trimming removed 5 bases from V and 2 bases from J, with 11 bases in between. This CDR3 spans 14 amino acids. CDR3 DNA sequence: TGCGCCAGCAGTCACGGACTCCCTGGAAACACCATATATTTT. Protein: CASSHGLPGNTIYF.